This T cell receptor (beta chain) was sequenced in a study of neurological immune-mediated disorders. Findings of the study overall: TCR clonal expansion peaked in HTLV-1-associated myelopathy patients and was lowest in multiple sclerosis patients.

The CDR3 has 12 amino acids. V dropped 4 bases and J dropped 3 bases, with 8 bases sitting between them. Germline lookup yields CDR1 SGHRS and CDR2 YFSETQ. The table lists this clonotype with many counts. Its cognate antigen is unknown. Every sequencing run produced over 170 million TCR-beta sequences that came from 15-18 subjects. TCRdb called the 5' RACE reads again in MiXCR, with one record for every CDR3 protein. The sample lists tens of thousands of distinct CDR3 sequences; about 1.8% were seen once. Sequencing was done on a sample of PBMCs. V is TRBV5-1 and J is TRBJ2-7; D uncertain. The receptor's source is a middle-aged woman with multiple sclerosis. The CDR3: CASSVDRYEQYF. CDR3 DNA: TGCGCCAGCAGCGTGGACCGCTACGAGCAGTACTTC.